The next 21 T cell receptor beta chains were all read from a single sample in a study of CD8+ T cells in alopecia areata. TCR sequencing used cDNA made by reverse transcription of extracted RNA. Clones were read by immunoSEQ multiplex PCR, and TCRdb kept only the in-frame ones, dropping some. The sample has 95,000 to 150,000 clones, around 50% seen once; the top ten hold more than 9%. The sequencing input was NKG2D-low CD8+ T cells sorted from blood. These receptors were collected from a human donor with alopecia areata.

The V and J genes are TRBV10-2 and TRBJ2-7; D is unresolved. This CDR3 spans 13 amino acids. V was shortened by 10 bases and J by 3 bases, with 16 bases between the two germline ends. Germline V gene data show CDR1 as WSHSY and CDR2 as SAAADI. CDR3 DNA sequence: TGCGCCACCAGCAGTGCGAGAAGCTACGAGCAGTACTTC. The encoded protein is CATSSARSYEQYF.

The chain carries TRBV9 and TRBJ2-2; 8 bases map to TRBD1. Germline V gene sequence: CDR1 SGDLS, CDR2 YYNGEE. V lost 4 bases and J lost 4; bases outside the gene matches: 6. CDR3 length: 15 residues. CDR3 DNA: TGTGCCAGCAGCCCATGGACAGGGCCCACCGGGGAGCTGTTTTTT. Translating it yields CASSPWTGPTGELFF.

This rearrangement joins TRBV28 to TRBJ2-3; 13 bases line up with TRBD2. The CDR3 totals 14 residues. After removal of 8 bases from V and 5 bases from J, the junction contained 4 bases not matched to a gene. Germline V CDR1 and CDR2: MDHEN, SYDVKM. CDR3 DNA: TGTGCCAGCGGAGGGACTAGCGGGAAAGATACGCAGTATTTT. Protein product: CASGGTSGKDTQYF.

This clone was detected a few times. The CDR3 spells CSVVKVNTEAFF. As DNA, the CDR3 is TGCAGCGTTGTTAAGGTGAACACTGAAGCTTTCTTT. The chain couples TRBV29-1 to TRBJ1-1; no clear D gene. This CDR3 is built from 12 residues. V was shortened by 4 bases and J by 0 bases, with 6 bases between the two germline ends. CDR1 and CDR2 from the germline V gene are SQVTM and ANQGSEA. Looking up the rest from reference TRBV29-1 and TRBJ1-1 gives the full variable domain: SAVISQKPSRDICQRGTSLTIQCQVDSQVTMMFWYRQQPGQSLTLIATANQGSEATYESGFVIDKFPISRPNLTFSTLTVSNMSPEDSSIYLCSVVKVNTEAFFGQGTRLTVV.

This chain uses TRBV29-1 with TRBJ2-2; the match to TRBD2 covers 12 bases. CDR1 and CDR2 from the germline V gene are SQVTM and ANQGSEA. The CDR3 covers 18 residues. V was clipped by 7 bases and J by 4 bases; unmatched bases: 16. The CDR3 bases are TGCAGCGCCTACAAAGGGCTAGCGGGAGGGCCCGGCACCGGGGAGCTGTTTTTT. It yields the protein CSAYKGLAGGPGTGELFF.

The J gene is TRBJ2-1, the V gene TRBV4-1; possible D gene TRBD2, 5 bases. There are 13 residues in the CDR3. Germline values: CDR1 MGHRA, CDR2 YSYEKL. V was trimmed by 3 bases and J by 8 bases, leaving 11 bases between them. The DNA of the CDR3 is TGCGCCAGCAGCCACGAGGAGGACCATGAGCAGTTCTTC. Its protein is CASSHEEDHEQFF.

This chain uses TRBV5-6 with TRBJ1-1; D unclear. The germline V and J ends were trimmed by 0 bases and 7 bases, with 10 bases remaining between them. Germline values: CDR1 SGHDT, CDR2 YYEEEE. CDR3 size: 13 residues. The DNA for the CDR3 is TGTGCCAGCAGCTTGGGATGGACTCGTGAAGCTTTCTTT. Protein sequence: CASSLGWTREAFF.

The CDR3 protein is CASSLGQSEQYF. The DNA of the CDR3 is TGTGCCAGCAGCTTGGGACAGAGCGAGCAGTACTTC. The V call is TRBV5-6, the J call TRBJ2-7; tentative D call: TRBD1 (5 bases). Trimming pared 0 bases from V and 6 bases from J, leaving 7 bases between. CDR1 and CDR2 (germline): SGHDT, YYEEEE. The length of the CDR3 is 12 residues.

On this clone: Other DNA sequences of this sample code for an identical CDR3. This rearrangement joins TRBV29-1 to TRBJ2-2; the D call may be TRBD1 or TRBD2 (5 bases each). In germline, CDR1 is SQVTM, CDR2 ANQGSEA. This CDR3 is 14 amino acids long. The V gene lost 2 bases and the J gene lost 1 base, with 8 bases spanning the gap. The CDR3 spells CSVERDGNTGELFF. For the CDR3, the DNA is TGCAGCGTTGAACGGGACGGGAACACCGGGGAGCTGTTTTTT.

V usage is TRBV28 and J usage is TRBJ1-2, with D uncertain. V lost 5 bases to trimming and J lost 0 bases, with 16 bases between them. Germline assignment: CDR1 MDHEN and CDR2 SYDVKM. CDR3 length equals 16 residues. The CDR3, as DNA: TGTGCCAGCAGTGGCCGCGGTTCAATTCCTAACTATGGCTACACCTTC. This gives the protein CASSGRGSIPNYGYTF.

The CDR3 DNA sequence: TGTGCCTGGAGTGAAGGGGCCAACGTCCTGACTTTC. Protein product: CAWSEGANVLTF. V and J are TRBV30 and TRBJ2-6; D remains unclear. The CDR3 consists of 12 residues. Germline CDR1 and CDR2: GTSNPN and SVGIG (reference sequence). Trimming left V 1 base short and J 4 bases short, with 2 bases between.

The rearrangement uses TRBV29-1 and TRBJ2-1; D may correspond to TRBD1 or TRBD2 (5 bases each). V was cut by 0 bases and J by 8 bases, with 17 bases left in between. The CDR3 loop spans 15 amino acids. The germline V gene has CDR1 SQVTM and CDR2 ANQGSEA. CDR3 nucleotides: TGCAGCGTTGAAGAGAGGCAGGGAGCGGAATATGAGCAGTTCTTC. It yields the protein CSVEERQGAEYEQFF.

This chain joins TRBV27 and TRBJ1-2; D is perhaps TRBD1 (5 bases). The germline V gene encodes CDR1 MNHEY and CDR2 SMNVEV (reference sequence). This CDR3 comprises 13 residues. Trimming took off 6 bases at V and 1 base at J, with 9 bases between the two ends. CDR3 region: CASRPGFNYGYTF. The CDR3 region has the DNA TGTGCCAGCAGGCCAGGGTTTAACTATGGCTACACCTTC.

The chain is built from TRBV29-1 and TRBJ2-7; 8 bases match TRBD2. V lost 6 bases, J lost 2 bases, and 6 bases stayed unmatched. Per germline, CDR1 SQVTM and CDR2 ANQGSEA. The CDR3 is 13 amino acids. DNA for the CDR3: TGCAGCGTGGTTAGCGGGGCCACCTACGAGCAGTACTTC. Its translation is CSVVSGATYEQYF.

This chain connects TRBV4-1 to TRBJ2-3; D remains unclear. Germline CDR1 reads MGHRA; CDR2 reads YSYEKL. The germline V and J ends were trimmed by 5 bases and 1 base, with 7 bases remaining between them. This CDR3 is built from 13 residues. The CDR3 loop reads CASSSRRTDTQYF. The CDR3 nucleotides read TGCGCCAGCAGCTCAAGGCGCACAGATACGCAGTATTTT.

This chain connects TRBV5-1 to TRBJ2-7; TRBD2 aligns across 10 bases. V lost 7 bases to trimming and J lost 4 bases; unmatched junction nucleotides: 5. The CDR3 spans 13 residues. Per the germline V gene, CDR1 is SGHRS and CDR2 is YFSETQ. For the CDR3, the DNA is TGCGCCAGCCGACTAGCGGGTGAATACGAGCAGTACTTC. Its translation: CASRLAGEYEQYF.

This sequence joins TRBV27 and TRBJ1-2; D remains unclear. V was pared by 4 bases and J by 4 bases, with 13 bases between. Germline values: CDR1 MNHEY, CDR2 SMNVEV (reference sequence). The CDR3 totals 14 residues. The CDR3, as DNA: TGTGCCAGCAGTTCCCAACCGGGTCTCTATGGCTACACCTTC. It translates to CASSSQPGLYGYTF.

Only a few counts were recorded for this clone. V is TRBV29-1 and J is TRBJ2-1, with 14 positions matching TRBD2. This CDR3 region has 14 residues. Losses at the gene ends were 6 bases for V and 9 bases for J; bases not matched to a gene: 7. Germline CDR1 reads SQVTM; CDR2 reads ANQGSEA. The CDR3 sequence: CSVETSGRGSEQFF. The CDR3, as DNA: TGCAGCGTGGAGACTAGCGGGAGGGGAAGTGAGCAGTTCTTC.

V usage is TRBV29-1 and J usage is TRBJ2-3; weak D call: TRBD1 (5 bases). V lost 0 bases to trimming and J lost 6 bases, with 10 bases between them. Germline V CDR1 and CDR2: SQVTM, ANQGSEA. CDR3 length: 13 residues. The CDR3 here is CSVEDRSGDTQYF. The CDR3 DNA reads as TGCAGCGTTGAAGATCGTTCAGGGGATACGCAGTATTTT.

The gene calls are TRBV29-1 and TRBJ2-1, with unresolved D. Trimming took off 0 bases at V and 0 bases at J, with 12 bases between the two ends. From germline, CDR1 is SQVTM and CDR2 ANQGSEA. The CDR3 extends over 16 amino acids. The CDR3 region is CSVEDQLESSYNEQFF. CDR3 nucleotides: TGCAGCGTTGAAGATCAACTGGAGAGCTCCTACAATGAGCAGTTCTTC.

The rearrangement links TRBV25-1 to TRBJ2-2; D is ambiguous. The CDR3 spans 14 residues. CDR1 and CDR2 (germline): MGHDK, SYGVNS. Trimming shortened V by 4 bases and J by 3 bases, and 9 bases separated the two germline ends. The CDR3 protein is CASSGVRDTGELFF. The CDR3 bases are TGTGCCAGCAGTGGGGTACGGGACACCGGGGAGCTGTTTTTT.